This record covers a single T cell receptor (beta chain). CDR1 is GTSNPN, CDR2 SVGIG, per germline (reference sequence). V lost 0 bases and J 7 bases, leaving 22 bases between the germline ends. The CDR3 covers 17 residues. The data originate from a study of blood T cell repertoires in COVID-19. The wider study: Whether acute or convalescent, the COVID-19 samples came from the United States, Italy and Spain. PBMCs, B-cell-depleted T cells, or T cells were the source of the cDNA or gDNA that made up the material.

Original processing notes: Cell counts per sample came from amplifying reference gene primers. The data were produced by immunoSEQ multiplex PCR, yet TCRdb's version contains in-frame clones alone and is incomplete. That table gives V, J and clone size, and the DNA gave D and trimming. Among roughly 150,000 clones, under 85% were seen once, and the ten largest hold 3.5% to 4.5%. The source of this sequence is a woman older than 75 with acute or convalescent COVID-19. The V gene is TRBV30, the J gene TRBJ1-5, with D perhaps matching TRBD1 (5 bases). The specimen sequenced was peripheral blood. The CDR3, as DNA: TGTGCCTGGAGTGTTGGGTTGGAGGGGCTGGGTGACCAGCCCCAGCATTTT. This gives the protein CAWSVGLEGLGDQPQHF.